This T cell receptor beta chain was identified during a study of T cells in Graves' hyperthyroidism and ophthalmopathy. Study details: Peripheral blood was acquired at first diagnosis, ahead of any therapy whatsoever. Broader study findings: Within blood appeared most thyroid clonotypes that had expanded above 0.001.

There are many counts of this clonotype. The antigen is not known. Based on clinical symptoms, serum thyroxine and TRAb, thyroid ultrasound and orbital computed tomography, diagnoses were reached. Amplified regions were TCR beta CDR3 sequences from RNA transcripts. The HTBI set primed first-round TCR CDR3 RT-PCR. TCRdb ran MiXCR on the multiplex PCR reads and lists one entry per CDR3 protein. This table has more than 300,000 distinct CDR3 sequences, approximately 17% appearing once. The J segment lost 8 bases and the V segment lost 3 bases, leaving 11 bases of the junction unmatched. Germline CDR1 is SGDLS and CDR2 is YYNGEE. This CDR3 contains 16 residues.

The receptor comes from a man in his late teens or twenties with Graves' ophthalmopathy. The sequencing input was blood. The chain has TRBV9 and TRBJ2-1, with 10 bases that match TRBD1. For the CDR3, the DNA is TGTGCCAGCAGCGCAGCTGTGGGACAGGGGAACGATGAGCAGTTCTTC. It is translated as CASSAAVGQGNDEQFF.